The rows below give T cell receptor beta chains drawn from one sample of a study of shared clonotypes between healthy human individuals. The protocol was immunoSEQ multiplex PCR, while the TCRdb copy is restricted to in-frame clones and leaves out a portion. Of some 1,600,000 clones in the sample, approximately 98% were seen once. The specimen sequenced was naive CD4+ T cells sorted from blood. The receptor set was obtained from a man between 25 and 39 years old in good health. Each CDR3 is given with its conserved first and last residue. Fields, in order: clone size, J gene, V gene, CDR3 length, D gene, CDR3 DNA, CDR3 protein. The D gene is left open where the match is weak. Not all rows give a size; the values are once, few, many and, for expanded clones, a class.

- | TRBJ1-2 | TRBV28 | 14 | TRBD1 | TGTGCCAGCAGTTTATCGACAGGGGTTTATGGCTACACCTTC | CASSLSTGVYGYTF
- | TRBJ1-3 | TRBV27 | 15 | - | TGTGCCAGCAGTCTAACAGGGAGATCTGGAAACACCATATATTTT | CASSLTGRSGNTIYF
- | TRBJ2-7 | TRBV5-1 | 16 | - | TGCGCCAGCAGCCGCGAAGGACCGTCCTGGGACTACGAGCAGTACTTC | CASSREGPSWDYEQYF
- | TRBJ1-2 | TRBV20-1 | 11 | - | TGCAGTGCTAGCCAGATTTATGGCTACACCTTC | CSASQIYGYTF
- | TRBJ2-5 | TRBV7-2 | 14 | - | TGTGCCAGCAGATTAGCCACCGGGTTGAGGACCCAGTACTTC | CASRLATGLRTQYF
- | TRBJ1-2 | TRBV5-1 | 14 | TRBD1 | TGCGCCAGCGGGCGGGACGGGACAGAAAATGGCTACACCTTC | CASGRDGTENGYTF
- | TRBJ1-1 | TRBV6-5 | 13 | - | TGTGCCAGCAGACGGACGCATAGCACTGAAGCTTTCTTT | CASRRTHSTEAFF
once | TRBJ1-2 | TRBV7-2 | 18 | TRBD1 | TGTGCCAGCAGCCGCACGGGACAGGGGAGAGGAATTAACTATGGCTACACCTTC | CASSRTGQGRGINYGYTF
- | TRBJ1-3 | TRBV29-1 | 12 | - | TGCAGCGTTGGGCTCTCTGGAAACACCATATATTTT | CSVGLSGNTIYF
- | TRBJ2-7 | TRBV15 | 16 | TRBD2 | TGTGCCACCAGCGGGGTCTCCGGGACTAGCGGATACGAGCAGTACTTC | CATSGVSGTSGYEQYF
- | TRBJ1-5 | TRBV5-8 | 17 | - | TGTGCCAGCACCCTTCAGGAGGCGGCCCCCGGCAATCAGCCCCAGCATTTT | CASTLQEAAPGNQPQHF